The 27 T cell receptor beta chains given below trace back to one sample, sequenced in a study of T cells in Graves' hyperthyroidism and ophthalmopathy. Amplification targeted TCR beta CDR3 regions from RNA transcripts. Initially, a first-round RT-PCR of the TCR CDR3 employed the HTBI primer set. Via MiXCR, TCRdb re-called the multiplex PCR reads, giving one row per CDR3 protein. The data show hundreds of thousands of distinct CDR3 sequences, approximately 20% seen once. Sequencing was carried out using blood. These receptor sequences come from a woman aged 18 to 35 with Graves' hyperthyroidism.

This clonotype was observed many times. This chain connects TRBV12-3 or TRBV12-4 to TRBJ1-3; no firm D call. This CDR3 has 13 residues. Trimming pared 0 bases from V and 4 bases from J, leaving 4 bases between. The CDR3 region has the DNA TGTGCCAGCAGTTTAGCCCACGGAAACACCATATATTTT. Its translation: CASSLAHGNTIYF.

On this clonotype: Here the CDR3 omits its conserved ending phenylalanine or tryptophan, so a read error is the likely source. The DNA is omitted, as the CDR3 cannot be located on it reliably, and the CDR3 follows TCRdb's listing. This sequence joins TRBV12-3 or TRBV12-4 and TRBJ1-2. Including both end residues, the CDR3 is 14 amino acids long. CDR3 protein: CASSFGRSSYGHTL.

The table lists this clonotype with many counts. This sequence joins TRBV12-3 or TRBV12-4 and TRBJ2-5; 7 bases are shared with TRBD1. The CDR3 has 12 amino acids. The J segment lost 5 bases and the V segment lost 7 bases, leaving 4 bases of the junction unmatched. This CDR3 is CASTRGLETQYF. The CDR3 nucleotides are TGTGCCAGCACCAGGGGGTTGGAGACCCAGTACTTC.

This clonotype was recorded at least ten times. The chain links TRBV30 to TRBJ1-2; 7 bases match TRBD1. V shed 2 bases and J 7 bases; nucleotides not matched to a gene: 7. The CDR3 loop spans 13 amino acids. Germline V CDR1 and CDR2: GTSNPN, SVGIG (reference sequence). The CDR3 DNA follows: TGTGCCTGGAGTAGGTCCGGGACAGCTGGCTACACCTTC. Its protein product is CAWSRSGTAGYTF.

The chain couples TRBV28 to TRBJ2-5, with 9 bases identical to TRBD2. CDR1 is MDHEN, CDR2 SYDVKM, per germline. This CDR3 has 19 residues. Trimming at V came to 7 bases and at J to 5 bases, leaving 23 bases not matched to a gene. CDR3: CASTPLIQRGAYVLETQYF. The CDR3 DNA follows: TGTGCCAGCACCCCTCTAATCCAGCGGGGGGCATATGTTTTGGAGACCCAGTACTTC.

This clonotype was counted at least ten times. This chain joins TRBV6-5 and TRBJ1-2; D gene uncertain. From germline, CDR1 is MNHEY and CDR2 SVGAGI. With 2 bases removed from V and 0 bases from J, the gap between germline ends came to 10 bases. CDR3 size: 15 residues. CDR3 bases: TGTGCCAGCAGTTACCTTGTAGGCGCTAACTATGGCTACACCTTC. The encoded protein is CASSYLVGANYGYTF.

The chain uses TRBV7-3 and TRBJ1-3; no reliable D call. The CDR3 sequence is 14 residues long. The V end was cut by 2 bases, the J end by 4 bases, with 9 bases between. From germline, CDR1 is SGHTA and CDR2 FQGTGA. CDR3 sequence reads: CASSLYSPGNTIYF. CDR3 DNA sequence: TGTGCCAGCAGCTTATATTCACCGGGAAACACCATATATTTT.

About this clonotype itself: A much larger clonotype is one base distant, so this may be a read error. The conserved phenylalanine or tryptophan normally closing the CDR3 is absent here, so this likely arose from a read error. The V and J genes are TRBV6-2 or TRBV6-3 and TRBJ2-2; TRBD2 matches at 7 bases. Trimming removed 4 bases from V and 2 bases from J; junction bases left unmatched: 4. Germline lookup yields CDR1 MNHEY and CDR2 SVGEGT. The CDR3 is made up of 15 amino acids. CDR3 sequence (DNA): TGTGCCAGCAGTTCCGCTAGCGGCAACACCGGGGAGCTGTTTTTG. Protein: CASSSASGNTGELFL.

CDR3 residues: CATSRDRDPWSHEQYF. DNA of the CDR3: TGTGCCACCAGCAGAGATCGGGACCCCTGGAGCCACGAGCAGTACTTC. V and J are TRBV15 and TRBJ2-7; D might be TRBD1 or TRBD2, each matching 5 bases. Germline lookup yields CDR1 LNHNV and CDR2 YYDKDF (reference sequence). This CDR3 contains 16 residues. V was clipped by 0 bases and J by 5 bases, with 17 bases between them.

Ten or more counts support this clonotype. The chain's CDR3 is CASSFTGTPGELFF. CDR3 coding DNA: TGTGCCAGCAGTTTCACCGGGACTCCCGGGGAGCTGTTTTTT. J is TRBJ2-2 and V is TRBV12-3 or TRBV12-4; possibly TRBD2 for D (6 bases). Trimming took 3 bases from V and 6 from J, leaving 11 bases between them. CDR3 length: 14 amino acids.

The table lists this clonotype with many counts. This chain links TRBV7-3 with TRBJ1-1; the D gene is possibly TRBD1 (5 bases). Trimming left V 5 bases short and J 4 bases short, with 11 bases between. CDR3 length: 13 residues. CDR1 is SGHTA, CDR2 FQGTGA, per germline. This CDR3 is CASSEGHGTEAFF. The DNA for the CDR3 is TGTGCCAGCAGCGAGGGGCACGGCACTGAAGCTTTCTTT.

This clonotype appeared many times. The chain combines TRBV6-1 with TRBJ1-1; D uncertain. The CDR3 loop spans 14 amino acids. V was pared by 2 bases and J by 7 bases, with 14 bases between. Germline CDR1 and CDR2: MNHNS and SASEGT. Written as DNA, the CDR3 is TGTGCCAGCAGTGAAAGTATGGGTAATGGTGAAGCTTTCTTT. It codes for CASSESMGNGEAFF.

This clonotype turned up a few times. This sequence may be a read error, since a much larger clone differs from it by one base. The chain is built from TRBV29-1 and TRBJ1-1, with D possibly being TRBD1 (6 bases). CDR1 is SQVTM, CDR2 ANQGSEA, per germline. This CDR3 spans 12 amino acids. In nucleotides, the CDR3 is TGCATCGTTGAACAGGGTGACACTGAAGCTTTCTTT. Translated, it gives CIVEQGDTEAFF.

In its sample, this clonotype was seen many times. The chain combines TRBV18 with TRBJ1-2; D not certain. The CDR3 runs 13 residues. The V end lost 4 bases, the J end lost 1 base, and 7 bases lay between the germline ends. Per germline, CDR1 KGHSH and CDR2 LQKENI. The CDR3 loop is CASSQGRNYGYTF. The DNA of the CDR3 is TGTGCCAGCTCACAGGGTCGTAACTATGGCTACACCTTC. The full variable domain, its missing parts supplied by reference TRBV18 and TRBJ1-2, is NAGVMQNPRHLVRRRGQEARLRCSPMKGHSHVYWYRQLPEEGLKFMVYLQKENIIDESGMPKERFSAEFPKEGPSILRIQQVVRGDSAAYFCASSQGRNYGYTFGSGTRLTVV.

This clonotype was detected many times. V is TRBV12-3 or TRBV12-4 and J is TRBJ1-5, with no clear D. CDR3 length: 15 residues. V was trimmed by 3 bases and J by 5 bases, leaving 14 bases between them. This CDR3 reads CASSLWGRVDQPQHF. The CDR3 DNA is TGTGCCAGCAGTTTGTGGGGAAGGGTTGATCAGCCCCAGCATTTT.

This clonotype was detected ten times or more. V gene TRBV27 combines with J gene TRBJ1-5; 7 nucleotides agree with TRBD1. CDR1 is MNHEY, CDR2 SMNVEV, per germline (reference sequence). This CDR3 is built from 14 residues. J gave up 6 bases and V 3 bases, and 5 bases lay outside the gene matches. The CDR3 nucleotides are TGTGCCAGCAGTTTCCGACAGGGAGTTCAGCCCCAGCATTTT. It specifies CASSFRQGVQPQHF.

The genes are TRBV30 and TRBJ2-5; TRBD1 agrees at 11 bases. Germline CDR1 and CDR2: GTSNPN and SVGIG (reference sequence). Trimming cost V 8 bases and J 5 bases; bases outside gene matches: 13. The CDR3 runs to 15 residues. The CDR3, as DNA: TGTGCCAGCAGCCGCCGGACAGGGGGCGTGGAGACCCAGTACTTC. It yields the protein CASSRRTGGVETQYF.

This clonotype was found many times. The CDR3 DNA reads as TGTGCCAGTAGTGCGCTGGGGACAGGGGGAACTGAAGCTTTCTTT. Its translation is CASSALGTGGTEAFF. The V call is TRBV19, the J call TRBJ1-1; 11 bases fit TRBD1. This CDR3 comprises 15 residues. V shed 5 bases and J 5 bases; nucleotides not matched to a gene: 7. The germline V gene has CDR1 LNHDA and CDR2 SQIVND (reference sequence).

In its sample, this clonotype was seen a few times. The germline gene is not matched at one end of the junction; a read error may be the cause. The rearrangement joins TRBV6-1 to TRBJ2-5, with TRBD2 identical over 9 bases. Germline CDR1 reads MNHNS; CDR2 reads SASEGT. This CDR3 is built from 16 residues. The CDR3 DNA reads TGTGCCAGCAGTGGGGCTAGCGGGGTAGAGGAAGAGACCAAGTACTTC. This encodes CASSGASGVEEETKYF.

This clonotype was counted at least ten times. The chain joins TRBV14 to TRBJ1-5, with TRBD1 identical over 7 bases. This CDR3 region has 17 residues. Per the germline V gene, CDR1 is SGHDN and CDR2 is FVKESK. V shed 0 bases, J shed 6 bases, and the junction held 11 bases outside the gene matches. The CDR3 DNA sequence: TGTGCCAGCAGCCAAGACCACCGAGACAGGGTTATTCAGCCCCAGCATTTT. It yields the protein CASSQDHRDRVIQPQHF.

This clonotype appeared many times. The chain links TRBV20-1 to TRBJ1-2, with 9 bases that match TRBD1. Germline CDR1 reads DFQATT; CDR2 reads SNEGSKA (reference sequence). This CDR3 comprises 17 residues. Trimming removed 0 bases from V and 3 bases from J; junction bases left unmatched: 11. The CDR3 spells CSARDPDRGRVHYGYTF. The CDR3 region has the DNA TGCAGTGCTAGAGATCCGGACAGGGGAAGGGTTCACTATGGCTACACCTTC.

This clonotype was picked up many times. This chain connects TRBV7-3 to TRBJ2-2; D not resolved. The V gene's germline CDR1 is SGHTA and CDR2 FQGTGA. Trimming stripped 0 bases from V and 2 bases from J, with 7 bases between. The CDR3 contains 15 residues. Here the CDR3 reads CASSLTGSNTGELFF. DNA for the CDR3: TGTGCCAGCAGCTTAACTGGCAGTAACACCGGGGAGCTGTTTTTT.

This clonotype was seen repeatedly, ten times or more. The V gene is TRBV20-1, the J gene TRBJ1-1; D ambiguous. The ends were cut back, 5 bases at V and 4 bases at J, with 11 bases in the middle. The CDR3 covers 12 residues. CDR1 is DFQATT and CDR2 is SNEGSKA in the germline V gene (reference sequence). CDR3 loop: CSAFQVSTEAFF. Here the CDR3 DNA reads TGCAGTGCTTTTCAGGTCAGCACTGAAGCTTTCTTT.

This clonotype was seen repeatedly, ten times or more. The chain joins TRBV12-3 or TRBV12-4 to TRBJ1-3; no clear D gene. V lost 9 bases and J lost 11, with 8 bases in between. This CDR3 contains 9 residues. The CDR3: CASSGPIYF. DNA for the CDR3: TGTGCCAGTAGTGGCCCCATATATTTT.

The rearrangement uses TRBV20-1 and TRBJ1-2; tentatively, D is TRBD1 (5 bases). CDR3 length equals 13 residues. Germline lookup yields CDR1 DFQATT and CDR2 SNEGSKA (reference sequence). V lost 0 bases, J lost 7 bases, and 12 bases lay in between. CDR3 in DNA: TGCAGTGCTAGAGATACGGGACCTCTTGGCTACACCTTC. Its protein is CSARDTGPLGYTF.

The table lists this clonotype with many counts. The junction does not match germline at one end; this may be a read error. The chain combines TRBV3-1 with TRBJ2-5, with D possibly TRBD2 on 7 matching bases. This CDR3 is built from 11 residues. Germline V CDR1 and CDR2: LGHDT, YNNKEL (reference sequence). The CDR3 coding sequence is TGTGCCAGCAGCTCTCGAGGGGGGGAGCACTTC. Protein sequence: CASSSRGGEHF.

This clonotype was counted ten times or more. The rearrangement uses TRBV2 and TRBJ2-2, with D perhaps given as TRBD1 or TRBD2 (5 bases each). This CDR3 has 17 amino acids. The V gene's germline CDR1 is SNHLY and CDR2 FYNNEI. V lost 1 base and J lost 5, with 17 bases in between. The CDR3 nucleotides are TGTGCCAGCAGTGAAGATTACTCCGGGACGCTAACCGGGGAGCTGTTTTTT. Its translation: CASSEDYSGTLTGELFF.